A single T cell receptor (beta chain) is shown here with its context. What it binds is unknown. Per germline, CDR1 SGHTA and CDR2 FQGNSA. J gave up 4 bases and V 5 bases, and 6 bases lay outside the gene matches. The CDR3 loop spans 15 amino acids. This sample is part of a study of T cell responses to AZD1222 COVID-19 vaccine. Findings and caveats of the study: Two doses of AZD1222 preceded a rise in Spike-specific TCR breadth and depth.

TCRdb's copy holds only in-frame clones and misses some; the assay was immunoSEQ multiplex PCR. The sample comprises under 200,000 clones, around 95% of which are singletons, and approximately 0.6% rests with the top ten. The sequence was obtained from an adult in good health. The sequencing used peripheral blood, collected on day 0 of AZD1222 vaccination. The rearrangement uses TRBV7-2 and TRBJ1-2; the match to TRBD1 covers 11 bases. As DNA, the CDR3 is TGTGCCAGCAGCCACCGGACAGGGGGCGTCTATGGCTACACCTTC. Translated, it gives CASSHRTGGVYGYTF.